This note documents a single T cell receptor (beta chain) sequence. The target antigen is unknown. The TCR alpha and TCR beta cDNA libraries, bearing sample barcodes and UMIs, were generated by 5'RACE using constant-segment primers. TCRdb analysed the 5' RACE reads with MiXCR anew, one entry per CDR3 protein. The data show hundreds of thousands of distinct CDR3 sequences, 25% seen once. These data come from a study of T-cell memory formation after mild COVID-19. Across the whole study: Clusters were largely donor specific. The study, taken as a whole, reports: The authors left the SARS-CoV-2 specificity of second-wave clones peaking on day 37 unconfirmed.

This TCR derives from an adult woman who had mild COVID-19 (a few samples of this study predate the infection). Cell type and time point are not known. Input material: PBMCs or a T cell subset sorted from them (not recorded which).

The CDR3 DNA reads as TGTGCCAGCAGCAACCGGGACAGGGATTCGGTTGAGCAGTTCTTC. Translating gives CASSNRDRDSVEQFF. The gene calls are TRBV7-9 and TRBJ2-1, with TRBD1 matching over 9 bases. The trim removed 5 bases at V and 9 bases at J, leaving 11 bases unmatched. Germline CDR1 SEHNR, CDR2 FQNEAQ (reference sequence). The CDR3 has 15 amino acids. The variable domain in full, with the rest retrieved from reference TRBV7-9 and TRBJ2-1, is DTGVSQNPRHKITKRGQNVTFRCDPISEHNRLYWYRQTLGQGPEFLTYFQNEAQLEKSRLLSDRFSAERPKGSFSTLEIQRTEQGDSAMYLCASSNRDRDSVEQFFGPGTRLTVL.